This T cell receptor beta chain was sequenced for a study of blood T cell repertoires in COVID-19. TCRdb's table, derived via immunoSEQ multiplex PCR, lists solely in-frame clones and lacks some. The profile shows fewer than 250,000 clones, 80% to 90% of them singletons. This clone was detected only once. The sample consisted of peripheral blood. The clonotype comes from a woman aged 50 to 60 with acute or convalescent COVID-19.

The CDR3 is CAWSLGRQGWADTQYF. The CDR3 DNA sequence: TGTGCCTGGAGTTTGGGGAGGCAGGGTTGGGCAGATACGCAGTATTTT. This chain joins TRBV30 and TRBJ2-3; D perhaps matches TRBD2 (6 bases). Germline V lookup: CDR1 GTSNPN, CDR2 SVGIG (reference sequence). CDR3 length: 16 residues. V gave up 2 bases and J gave up 4 bases, with 19 bases separating them.